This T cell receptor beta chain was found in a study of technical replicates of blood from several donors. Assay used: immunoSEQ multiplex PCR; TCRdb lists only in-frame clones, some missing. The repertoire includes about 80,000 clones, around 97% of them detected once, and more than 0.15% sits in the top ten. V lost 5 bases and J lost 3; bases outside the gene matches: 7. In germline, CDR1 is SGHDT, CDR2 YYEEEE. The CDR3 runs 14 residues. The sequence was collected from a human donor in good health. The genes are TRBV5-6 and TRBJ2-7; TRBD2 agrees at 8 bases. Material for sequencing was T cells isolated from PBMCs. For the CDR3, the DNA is TGTGCCAGCAGTCAAGCGGGAGAAGACTACGAGCAGTACTTC. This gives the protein CASSQAGEDYEQYF.